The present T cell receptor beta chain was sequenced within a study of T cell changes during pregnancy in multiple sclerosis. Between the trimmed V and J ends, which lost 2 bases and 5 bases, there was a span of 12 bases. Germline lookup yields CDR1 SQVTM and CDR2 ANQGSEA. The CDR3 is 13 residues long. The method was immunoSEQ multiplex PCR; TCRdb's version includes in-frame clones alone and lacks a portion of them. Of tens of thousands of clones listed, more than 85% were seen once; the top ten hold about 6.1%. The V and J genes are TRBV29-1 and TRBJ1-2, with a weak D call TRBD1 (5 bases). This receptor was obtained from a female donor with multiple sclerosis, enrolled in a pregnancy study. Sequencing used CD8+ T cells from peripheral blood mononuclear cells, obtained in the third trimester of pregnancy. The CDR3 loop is CSVELTDTYGYTF. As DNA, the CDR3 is TGCAGCGTTGAACTGACGGACACATATGGCTACACCTTC.